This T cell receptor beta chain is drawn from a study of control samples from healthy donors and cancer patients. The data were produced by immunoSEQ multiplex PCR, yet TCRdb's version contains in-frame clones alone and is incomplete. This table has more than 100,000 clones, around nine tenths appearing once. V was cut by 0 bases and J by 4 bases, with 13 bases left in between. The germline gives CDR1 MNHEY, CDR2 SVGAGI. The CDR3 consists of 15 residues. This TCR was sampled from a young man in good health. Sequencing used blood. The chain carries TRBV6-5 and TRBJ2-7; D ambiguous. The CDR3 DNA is TGTGCCAGCAGTTACTCGAGGAACAACGCGTACGAGCAGTACTTC. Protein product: CASSYSRNNAYEQYF.